This TCR beta chain derives from a study of T cell changes during pregnancy in multiple sclerosis. Sequencing used immunoSEQ multiplex PCR; TCRdb keeps in-frame clones, though not all of them. The data show about 17,000 clones, around 87% seen once. Germline V gene sequence: CDR1 MGHRA, CDR2 YSYEKL. The CDR3 extends over 15 amino acids. V dropped 0 bases and J dropped 5 bases, with 11 bases sitting between them. This clone was seen a handful of times. This TCR was sampled from a female donor in good health, enrolled as a control in a pregnancy study. Sequences were derived from CD8+ T cells from peripheral blood mononuclear cells, sampled in the third trimester of pregnancy. This sequence joins TRBV4-1 and TRBJ1-5; TRBD1 might be the D (5 bases). The chain's CDR3 is CASSQDVGEDQPQHF. The CDR3 DNA follows: TGCGCCAGCAGCCAAGATGTGGGGGAGGATCAGCCCCAGCATTTT.